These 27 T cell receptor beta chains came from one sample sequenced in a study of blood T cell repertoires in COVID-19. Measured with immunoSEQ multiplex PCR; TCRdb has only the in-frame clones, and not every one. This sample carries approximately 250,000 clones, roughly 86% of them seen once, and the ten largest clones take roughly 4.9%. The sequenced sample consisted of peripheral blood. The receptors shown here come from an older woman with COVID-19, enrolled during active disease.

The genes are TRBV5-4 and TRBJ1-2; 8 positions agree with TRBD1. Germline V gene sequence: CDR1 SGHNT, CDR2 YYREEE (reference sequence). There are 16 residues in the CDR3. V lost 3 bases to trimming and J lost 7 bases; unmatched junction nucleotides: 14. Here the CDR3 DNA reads TGTGCCAGCAGCTCGGGGGTTATCCAGGGGGCGATTGGCTACACCTTC. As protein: CASSSGVIQGAIGYTF.

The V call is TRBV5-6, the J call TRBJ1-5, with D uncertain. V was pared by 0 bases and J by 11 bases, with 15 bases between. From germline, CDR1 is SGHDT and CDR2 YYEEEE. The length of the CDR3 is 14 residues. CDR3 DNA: TGTGCCAGCAGCTTGGATGGTGGGCTGGGAGCCCAGCATTTT. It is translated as CASSLDGGLGAQHF.

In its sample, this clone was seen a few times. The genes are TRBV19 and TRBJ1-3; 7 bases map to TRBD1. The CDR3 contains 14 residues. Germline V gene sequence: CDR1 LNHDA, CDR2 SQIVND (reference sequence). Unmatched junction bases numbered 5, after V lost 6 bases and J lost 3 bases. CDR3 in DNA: TGTGCCAGTAGAGAAGGGGGCCGTGGAAACACCATATATTTT. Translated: CASREGGRGNTIYF.

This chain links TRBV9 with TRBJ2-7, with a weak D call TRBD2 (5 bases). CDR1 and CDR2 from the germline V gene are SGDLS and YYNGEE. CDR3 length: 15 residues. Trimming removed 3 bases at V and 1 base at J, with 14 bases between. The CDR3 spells CASSASYRGSYEQYF. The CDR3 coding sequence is TGTGCCAGCAGCGCCTCATACCGAGGGTCCTACGAGCAGTACTTC.

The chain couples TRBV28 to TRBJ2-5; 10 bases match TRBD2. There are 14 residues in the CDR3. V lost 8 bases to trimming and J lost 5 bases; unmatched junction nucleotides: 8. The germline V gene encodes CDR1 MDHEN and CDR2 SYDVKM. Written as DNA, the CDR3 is TGTGCCAGCGGACCTAGCGGGAGAGGGGAGACCCAGTACTTC. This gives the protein CASGPSGRGETQYF.

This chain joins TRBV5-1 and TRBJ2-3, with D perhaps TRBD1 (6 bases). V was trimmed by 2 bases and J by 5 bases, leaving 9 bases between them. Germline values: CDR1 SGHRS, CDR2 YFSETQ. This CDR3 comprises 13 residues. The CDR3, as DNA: TGCGCCAGCAGCTTCCCAGGGGAAGATACGCAGTATTTT. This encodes CASSFPGEDTQYF.

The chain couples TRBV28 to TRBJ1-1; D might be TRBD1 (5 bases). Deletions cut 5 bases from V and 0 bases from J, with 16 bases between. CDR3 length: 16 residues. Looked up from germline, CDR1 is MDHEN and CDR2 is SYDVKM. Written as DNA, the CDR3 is TGTGCCAGCAGTGAAGACCGGGGGAGCATGAACACTGAAGCTTTCTTT. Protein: CASSEDRGSMNTEAFF.

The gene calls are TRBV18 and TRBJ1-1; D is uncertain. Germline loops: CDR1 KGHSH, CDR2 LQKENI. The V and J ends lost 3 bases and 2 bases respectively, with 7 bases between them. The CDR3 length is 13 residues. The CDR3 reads CASSPTHNTEAFF. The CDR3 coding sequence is TGTGCCAGCTCACCTACACATAACACTGAAGCTTTCTTT.

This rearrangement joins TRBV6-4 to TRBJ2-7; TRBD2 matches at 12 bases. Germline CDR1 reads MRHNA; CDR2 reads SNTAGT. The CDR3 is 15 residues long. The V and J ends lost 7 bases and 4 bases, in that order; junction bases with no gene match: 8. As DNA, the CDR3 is TGTGCCAGCACCCCGACTAGCGGGAGAACTTACGAGCAGTACTTC. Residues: CASTPTSGRTYEQYF.

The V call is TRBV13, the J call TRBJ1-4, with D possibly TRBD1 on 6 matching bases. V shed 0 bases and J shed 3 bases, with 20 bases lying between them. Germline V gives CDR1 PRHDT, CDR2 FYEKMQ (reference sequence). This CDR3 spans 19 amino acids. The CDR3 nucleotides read TGTGCCAGCAGCTTAGGCCTACCCGGGTTACAGGGTTCTAATGAAAAACTGTTTTTT. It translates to CASSLGLPGLQGSNEKLFF.

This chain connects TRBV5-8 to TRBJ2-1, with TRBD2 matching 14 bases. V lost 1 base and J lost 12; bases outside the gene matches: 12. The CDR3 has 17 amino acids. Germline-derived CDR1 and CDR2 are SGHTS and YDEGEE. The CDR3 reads CASSLLAGTSGREAQFF. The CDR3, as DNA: TGTGCCAGCAGCTTGTTGGCCGGGACTAGCGGGAGAGAGGCGCAGTTCTTC.

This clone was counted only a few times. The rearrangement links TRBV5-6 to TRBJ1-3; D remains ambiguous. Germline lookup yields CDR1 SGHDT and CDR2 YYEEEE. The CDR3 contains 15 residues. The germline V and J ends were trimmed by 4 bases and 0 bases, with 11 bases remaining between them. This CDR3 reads CASSRLQSSGNTIYF. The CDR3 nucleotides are TGTGCCAGCAGCAGATTACAGAGCTCTGGAAACACCATATATTTT.

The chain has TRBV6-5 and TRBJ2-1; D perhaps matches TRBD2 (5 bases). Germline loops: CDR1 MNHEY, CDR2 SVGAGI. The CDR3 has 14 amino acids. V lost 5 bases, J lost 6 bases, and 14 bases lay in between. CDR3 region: CASSQDSSRNEQFF. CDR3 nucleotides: TGTGCCAGCAGTCAGGACTCATCTCGCAATGAGCAGTTCTTC.

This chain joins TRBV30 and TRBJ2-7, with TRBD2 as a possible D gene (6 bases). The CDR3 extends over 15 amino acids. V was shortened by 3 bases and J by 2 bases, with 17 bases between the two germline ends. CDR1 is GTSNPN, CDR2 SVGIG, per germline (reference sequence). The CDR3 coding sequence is TGTGCCTGGAGCCCGGCGGGTGGGGGGACCTACGAGCAGTACTTC. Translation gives CAWSPAGGGTYEQYF.

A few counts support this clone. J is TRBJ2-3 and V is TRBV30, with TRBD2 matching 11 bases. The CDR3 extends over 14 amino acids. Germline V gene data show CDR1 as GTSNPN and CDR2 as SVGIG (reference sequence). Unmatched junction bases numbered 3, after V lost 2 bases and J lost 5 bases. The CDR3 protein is CAWSRLAGGDTQYF. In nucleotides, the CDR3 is TGTGCCTGGAGTCGGCTAGCGGGAGGAGATACGCAGTATTTT.

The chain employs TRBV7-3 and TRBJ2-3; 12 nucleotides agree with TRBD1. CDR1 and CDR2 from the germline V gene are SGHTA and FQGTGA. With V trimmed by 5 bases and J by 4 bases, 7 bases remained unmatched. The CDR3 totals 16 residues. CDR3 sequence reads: CASSPRGQGAADTQYF. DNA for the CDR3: TGTGCCAGCAGCCCAAGGGGACAGGGGGCCGCAGATACGCAGTATTTT.

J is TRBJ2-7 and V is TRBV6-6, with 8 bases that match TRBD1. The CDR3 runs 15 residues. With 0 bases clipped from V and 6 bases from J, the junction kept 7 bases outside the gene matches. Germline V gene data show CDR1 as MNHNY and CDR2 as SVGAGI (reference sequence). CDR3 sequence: CASSYSGQARVEQYF. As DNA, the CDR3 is TGTGCCAGCAGTTACTCGGGACAGGCACGTGTCGAGCAGTACTTC.

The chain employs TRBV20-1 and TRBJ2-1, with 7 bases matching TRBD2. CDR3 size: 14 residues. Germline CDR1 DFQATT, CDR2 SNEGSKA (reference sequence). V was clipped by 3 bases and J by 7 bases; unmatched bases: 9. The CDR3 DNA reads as TGCAGTGCTAGTCGGGCCCGGGGGGTGAATGAGCAGTTCTTC. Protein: CSASRARGVNEQFF.

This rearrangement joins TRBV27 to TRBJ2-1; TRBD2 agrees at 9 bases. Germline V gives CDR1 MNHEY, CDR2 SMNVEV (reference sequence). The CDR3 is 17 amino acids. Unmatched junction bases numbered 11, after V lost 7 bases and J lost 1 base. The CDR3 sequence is CASTTPSGLASYNEQFF. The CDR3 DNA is TGTGCCAGCACAACCCCCTCGGGACTAGCATCCTACAATGAGCAGTTCTTC.

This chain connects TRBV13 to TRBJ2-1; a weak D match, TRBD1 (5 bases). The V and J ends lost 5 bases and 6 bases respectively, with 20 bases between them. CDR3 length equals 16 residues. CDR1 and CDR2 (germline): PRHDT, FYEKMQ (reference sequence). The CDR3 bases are TGTGCCAGCAGCCGGTACCCAGGGCAGGAGATCAATGAGCAGTTCTTC. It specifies CASSRYPGQEINEQFF.

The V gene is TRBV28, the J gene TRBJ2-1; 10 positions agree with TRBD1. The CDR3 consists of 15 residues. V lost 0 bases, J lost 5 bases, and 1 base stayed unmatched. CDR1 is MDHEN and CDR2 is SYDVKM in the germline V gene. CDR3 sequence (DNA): TGTGCCAGCAGTTTATGGGGACAGGGGAACAATGAGCAGTTCTTC. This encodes CASSLWGQGNNEQFF.

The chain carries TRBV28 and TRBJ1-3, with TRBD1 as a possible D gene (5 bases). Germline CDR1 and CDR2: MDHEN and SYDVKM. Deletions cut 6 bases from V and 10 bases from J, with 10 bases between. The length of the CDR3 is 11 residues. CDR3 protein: CASSPGGTIYF. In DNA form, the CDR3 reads TGTGCCAGCAGCCCGGGGGGGACCATATATTTT.

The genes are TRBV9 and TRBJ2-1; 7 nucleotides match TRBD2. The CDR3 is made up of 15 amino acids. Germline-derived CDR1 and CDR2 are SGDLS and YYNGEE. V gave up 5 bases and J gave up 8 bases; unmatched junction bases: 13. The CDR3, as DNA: TGTGCCAGCAGTGAAGGGAGGCGGGAGATCTATGAGCAGTTCTTC. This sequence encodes CASSEGRREIYEQFF. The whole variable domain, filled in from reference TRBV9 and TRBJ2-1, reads DSGVTQTPKHLITATGQRVTLRCSPRSGDLSVYWYQQSLDQGLQFLIQYYNGEERAKGNILERFSAQQFPDLHSELNLSSLELGDSALYFCASSEGRREIYEQFFGPGTRLTVL.

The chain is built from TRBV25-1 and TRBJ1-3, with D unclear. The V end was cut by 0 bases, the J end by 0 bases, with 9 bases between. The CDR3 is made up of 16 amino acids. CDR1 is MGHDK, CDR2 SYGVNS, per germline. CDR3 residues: CASSEYPGGSGNTIYF. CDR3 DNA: TGTGCCAGCAGTGAATACCCCGGCGGCTCTGGAAACACCATATATTTT.

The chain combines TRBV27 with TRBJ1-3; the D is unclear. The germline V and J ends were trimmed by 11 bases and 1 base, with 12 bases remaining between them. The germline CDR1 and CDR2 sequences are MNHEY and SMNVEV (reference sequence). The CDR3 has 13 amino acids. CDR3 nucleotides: TGTGCCGCGGGCCCTTCTTCTGGAAACACCATATATTTT. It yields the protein CAAGPSSGNTIYF.

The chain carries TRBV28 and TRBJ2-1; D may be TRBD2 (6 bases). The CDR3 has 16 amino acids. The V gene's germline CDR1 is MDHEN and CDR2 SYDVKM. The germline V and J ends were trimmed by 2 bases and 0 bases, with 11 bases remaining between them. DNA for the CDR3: TGTGCCAGCAGTTTACCGCGGGGCAGCTCCTACAATGAGCAGTTCTTC. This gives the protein CASSLPRGSSYNEQFF.

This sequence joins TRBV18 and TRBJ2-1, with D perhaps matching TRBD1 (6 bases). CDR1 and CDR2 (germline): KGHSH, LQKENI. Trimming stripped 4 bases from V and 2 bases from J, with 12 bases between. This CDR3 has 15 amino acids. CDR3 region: CASSLGQTPYNEQFF. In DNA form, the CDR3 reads TGTGCCAGCTCACTGGGACAAACCCCCTACAATGAGCAGTTCTTC.